This T cell receptor beta chain originates from a study of blood T cell repertoires in COVID-19. Study as a whole: Samples taken during acute and convalescent COVID-19 were collected in the United States, Italy and Spain.

The germline V gene encodes CDR1 LGHDT and CDR2 YNNKEL (reference sequence). The CDR3 runs to 15 residues. Trimming stripped 5 bases from V and 3 bases from J, with 15 bases between. As originally analysed: Cell counts per sample came from amplifying reference gene primers. TCRdb's copy holds only in-frame clones and misses some; the assay was immunoSEQ multiplex PCR. The D gene and trimming were derived from the DNA, and the V and J assignments and clone size from that table. The top ten hold over 8% of the sample, which has some 150,000 clones, 85% to 90% seen once. The chain recombines TRBV3-1 (or the pseudogene TRBV3-2) with TRBJ2-3, with D tentatively TRBD1 (6 bases). This receptor was obtained from a woman aged 60-75 years with acute or convalescent COVID-19. The sample was peripheral blood. The CDR3 DNA reads TGTGCCAGCAGCAGGCTGTTGGGGGCTACAGATACGCAGTATTTT. This codes for CASSRLLGATDTQYF.